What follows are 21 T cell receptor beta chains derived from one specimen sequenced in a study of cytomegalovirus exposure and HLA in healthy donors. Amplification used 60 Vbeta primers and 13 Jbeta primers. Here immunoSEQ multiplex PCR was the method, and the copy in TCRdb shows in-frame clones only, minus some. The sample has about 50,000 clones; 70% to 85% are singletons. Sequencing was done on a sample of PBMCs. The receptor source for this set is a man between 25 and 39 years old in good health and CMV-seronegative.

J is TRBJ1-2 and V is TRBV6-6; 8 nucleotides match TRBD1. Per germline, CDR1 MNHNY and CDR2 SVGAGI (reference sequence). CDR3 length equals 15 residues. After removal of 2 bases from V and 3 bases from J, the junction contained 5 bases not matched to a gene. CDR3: CASSYGSGGDYGYTF. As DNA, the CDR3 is TGTGCCAGCAGTTACGGTTCAGGGGGCGACTATGGCTACACCTTC.

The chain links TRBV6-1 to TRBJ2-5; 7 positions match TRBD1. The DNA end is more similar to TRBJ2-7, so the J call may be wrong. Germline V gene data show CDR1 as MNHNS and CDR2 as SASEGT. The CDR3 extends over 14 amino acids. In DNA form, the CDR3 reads TGTGCCAGCAGTGGTACAGGGGAAAGGTACGAGCAGTACTTC. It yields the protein CASSGTGERYEQYF.

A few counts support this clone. CDR3 protein: CASSPATYLNTEAFF. The DNA for the CDR3 is TGTGCCAGCTCACCCGCCACTTACCTGAACACTGAAGCTTTCTTT. The V and J genes are TRBV18 and TRBJ1-1; D not certain. This CDR3 has 15 residues. The V gene lost 3 bases and the J gene lost 0 bases, with 11 bases spanning the gap. The germline gives CDR1 KGHSH, CDR2 LQKENI. The full variable domain, with the rest looked up from reference TRBV18 and TRBJ1-1, is NAGVMQNPRHLVRRRGQEARLRCSPMKGHSHVYWYRQLPEEGLKFMVYLQKENIIDESGMPKERFSAEFPKEGPSILRIQQVVRGDSAAYFCASSPATYLNTEAFFGQGTRLTVV.

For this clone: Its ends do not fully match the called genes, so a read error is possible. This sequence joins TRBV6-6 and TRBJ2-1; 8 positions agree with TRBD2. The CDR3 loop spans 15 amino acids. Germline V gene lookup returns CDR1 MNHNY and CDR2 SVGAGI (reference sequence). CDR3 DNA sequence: TGTGCCAGCAGACTTCTAGCGGGCTCCTACAATGGGCAGTTCTTC. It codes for CASRLLAGSYNGQFF.

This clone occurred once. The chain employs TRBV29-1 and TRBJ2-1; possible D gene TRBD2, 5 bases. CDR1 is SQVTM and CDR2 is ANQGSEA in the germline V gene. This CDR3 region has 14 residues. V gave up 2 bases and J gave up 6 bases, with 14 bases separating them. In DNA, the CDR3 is TGCAGCGTTGAACTCGGGCGGGTACCCAATGAGCAGTTCTTC. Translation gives CSVELGRVPNEQFF.

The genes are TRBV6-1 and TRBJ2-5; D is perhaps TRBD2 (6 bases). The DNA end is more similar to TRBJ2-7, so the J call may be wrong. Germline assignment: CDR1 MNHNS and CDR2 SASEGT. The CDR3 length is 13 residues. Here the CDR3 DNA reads TGTGCCAGCCGGGCGGGGAGATTCTACGAGCAGTACTTC. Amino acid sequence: CASRAGRFYEQYF.

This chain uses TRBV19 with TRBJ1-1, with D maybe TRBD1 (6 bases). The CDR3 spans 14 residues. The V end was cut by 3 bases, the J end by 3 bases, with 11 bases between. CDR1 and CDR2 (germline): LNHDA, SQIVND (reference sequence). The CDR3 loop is CASSIGQSDTEAFF. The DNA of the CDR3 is TGTGCCAGTAGTATCGGACAGTCGGACACTGAAGCTTTCTTT.

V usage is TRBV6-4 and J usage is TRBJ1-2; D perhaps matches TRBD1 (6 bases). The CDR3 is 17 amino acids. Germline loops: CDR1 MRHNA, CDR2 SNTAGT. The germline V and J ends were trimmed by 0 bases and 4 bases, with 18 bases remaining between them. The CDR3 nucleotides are TGTGCCAGCAGTGACTCGTACTCGTCAGGGGTTTCCTATGGCTACACCTTC. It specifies CASSDSYSSGVSYGYTF.

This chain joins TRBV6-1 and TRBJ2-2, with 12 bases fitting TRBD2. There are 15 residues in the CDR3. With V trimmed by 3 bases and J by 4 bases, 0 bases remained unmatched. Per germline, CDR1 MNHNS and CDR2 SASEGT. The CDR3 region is CASSETSGSTGELFF. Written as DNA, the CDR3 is TGTGCCAGCAGTGAGACTAGCGGGAGCACCGGGGAGCTGTTTTTT.

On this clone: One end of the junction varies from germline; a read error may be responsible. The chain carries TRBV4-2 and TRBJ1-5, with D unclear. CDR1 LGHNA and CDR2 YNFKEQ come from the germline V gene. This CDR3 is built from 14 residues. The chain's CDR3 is CASSHRGEHQRQHF. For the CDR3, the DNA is TGTGCCAGCAGCCATCGCGGGGAACATCAGCGCCAGCATTTT.

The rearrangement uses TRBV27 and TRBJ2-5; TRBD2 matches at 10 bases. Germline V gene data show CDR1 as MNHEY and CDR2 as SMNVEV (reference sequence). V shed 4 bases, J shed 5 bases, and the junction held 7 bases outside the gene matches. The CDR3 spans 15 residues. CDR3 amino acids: CASSYSLAGVETQYF. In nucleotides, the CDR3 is TGTGCCAGCAGTTATTCCCTAGCGGGGGTCGAGACCCAGTACTTC.

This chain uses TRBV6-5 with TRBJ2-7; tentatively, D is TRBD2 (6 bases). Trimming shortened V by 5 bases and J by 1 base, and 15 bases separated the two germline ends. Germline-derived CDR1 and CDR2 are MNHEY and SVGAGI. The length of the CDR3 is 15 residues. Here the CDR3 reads CASSTRPAGSYEQYF. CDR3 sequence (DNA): TGTGCCAGCAGTACCCGGCCCGCGGGATCCTACGAGCAGTACTTC.

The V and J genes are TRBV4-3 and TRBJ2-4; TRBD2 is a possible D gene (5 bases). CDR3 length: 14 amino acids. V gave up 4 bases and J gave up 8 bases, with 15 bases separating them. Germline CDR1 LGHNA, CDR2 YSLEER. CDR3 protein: CASSLRVNGDIQYF. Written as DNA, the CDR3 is TGCGCCAGCAGCCTTCGGGTCAACGGGGACATTCAGTACTTC.

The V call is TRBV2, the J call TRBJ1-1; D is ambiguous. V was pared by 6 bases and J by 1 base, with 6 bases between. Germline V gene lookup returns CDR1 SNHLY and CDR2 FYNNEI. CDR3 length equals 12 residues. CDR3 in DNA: TGTGCCAGCAGACGACAGAACACTGAAGCTTTCTTT. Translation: CASRRQNTEAFF.

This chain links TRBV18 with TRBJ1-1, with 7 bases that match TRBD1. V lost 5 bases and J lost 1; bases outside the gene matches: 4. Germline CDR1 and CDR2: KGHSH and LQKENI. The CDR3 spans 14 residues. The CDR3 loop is CASSYYRGNTEAFF. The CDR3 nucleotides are TGTGCCAGCTCATATTACAGGGGGAACACTGAAGCTTTCTTT. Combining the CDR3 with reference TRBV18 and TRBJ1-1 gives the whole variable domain NAGVMQNPRHLVRRRGQEARLRCSPMKGHSHVYWYRQLPEEGLKFMVYLQKENIIDESGMPKERFSAEFPKEGPSILRIQQVVRGDSAAYFCASSYYRGNTEAFFGQGTRLTVV.

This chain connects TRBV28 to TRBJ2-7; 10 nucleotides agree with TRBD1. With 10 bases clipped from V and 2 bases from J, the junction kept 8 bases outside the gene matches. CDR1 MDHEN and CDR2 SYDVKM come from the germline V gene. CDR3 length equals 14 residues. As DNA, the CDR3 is TGTGCCACCTCCAGGACAGGGGGTACCTACGAGCAGTACTTC. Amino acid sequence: CATSRTGGTYEQYF.

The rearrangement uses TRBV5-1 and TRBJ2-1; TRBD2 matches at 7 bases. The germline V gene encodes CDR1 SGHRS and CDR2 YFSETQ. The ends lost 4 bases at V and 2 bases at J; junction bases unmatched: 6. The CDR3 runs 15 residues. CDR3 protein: CASSAGTTAYNEQFF. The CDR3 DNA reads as TGCGCCAGCAGCGCGGGGACTACCGCCTACAATGAGCAGTTCTTC.

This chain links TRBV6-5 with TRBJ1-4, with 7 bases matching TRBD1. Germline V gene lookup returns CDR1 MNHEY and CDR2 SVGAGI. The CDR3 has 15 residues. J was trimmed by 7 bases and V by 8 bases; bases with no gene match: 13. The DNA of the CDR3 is TGTGCCAGCCGCTCCGCAGGGGGTTGGAGTGAAAAACTGTTTTTT. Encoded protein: CASRSAGGWSEKLFF.

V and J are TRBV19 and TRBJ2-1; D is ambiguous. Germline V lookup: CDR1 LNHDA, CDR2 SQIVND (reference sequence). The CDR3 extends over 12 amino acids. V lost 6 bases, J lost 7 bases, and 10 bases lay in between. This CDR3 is CASSNFENEQFF. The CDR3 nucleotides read TGTGCCAGTAGCAACTTCGAGAATGAGCAGTTCTTC. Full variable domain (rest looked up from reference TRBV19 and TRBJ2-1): DGGITQSPKYLFRKEGQNVTLSCEQNLNHDAMYWYRQDPGQGLRLIYYSQIVNDFQKGDIAEGYSVSREKKESFPLTVTSAQKNPTAFYLCASSNFENEQFFGPGTRLTVL.

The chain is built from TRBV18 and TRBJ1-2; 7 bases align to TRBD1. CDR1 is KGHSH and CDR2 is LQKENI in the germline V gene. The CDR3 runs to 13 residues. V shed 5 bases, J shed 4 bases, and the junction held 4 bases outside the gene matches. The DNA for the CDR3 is TGTGCCAGCTCAGAAGGGGGCACCTATGGCTACACCTTC. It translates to CASSEGGTYGYTF. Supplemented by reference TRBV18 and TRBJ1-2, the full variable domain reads NAGVMQNPRHLVRRRGQEARLRCSPMKGHSHVYWYRQLPEEGLKFMVYLQKENIIDESGMPKERFSAEFPKEGPSILRIQQVVRGDSAAYFCASSEGGTYGYTFGSGTRLTVV.

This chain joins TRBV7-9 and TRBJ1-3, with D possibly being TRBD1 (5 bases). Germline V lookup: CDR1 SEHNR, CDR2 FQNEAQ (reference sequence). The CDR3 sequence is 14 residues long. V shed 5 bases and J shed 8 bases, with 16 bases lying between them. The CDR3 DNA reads TGTGCCAGCAGCCCAACGAGCGGGGGAGACACCATATATTTT. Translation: CASSPTSGGDTIYF.